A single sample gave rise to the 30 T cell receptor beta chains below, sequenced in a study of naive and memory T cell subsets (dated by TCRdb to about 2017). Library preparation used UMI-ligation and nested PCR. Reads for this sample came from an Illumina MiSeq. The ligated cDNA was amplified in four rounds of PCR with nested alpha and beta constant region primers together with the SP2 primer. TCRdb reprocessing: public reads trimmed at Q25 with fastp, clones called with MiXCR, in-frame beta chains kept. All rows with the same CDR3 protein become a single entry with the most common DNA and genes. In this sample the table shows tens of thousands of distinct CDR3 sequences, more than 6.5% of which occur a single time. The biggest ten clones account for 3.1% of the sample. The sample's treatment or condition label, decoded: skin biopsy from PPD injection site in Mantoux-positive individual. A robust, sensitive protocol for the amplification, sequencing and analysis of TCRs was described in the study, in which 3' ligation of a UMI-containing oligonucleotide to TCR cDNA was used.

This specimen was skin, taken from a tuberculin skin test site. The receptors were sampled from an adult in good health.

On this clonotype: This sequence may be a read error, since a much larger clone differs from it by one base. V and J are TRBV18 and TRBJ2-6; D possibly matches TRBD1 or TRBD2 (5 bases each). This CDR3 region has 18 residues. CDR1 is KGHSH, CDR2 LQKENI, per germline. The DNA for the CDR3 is TGTGCCAGCTCACCACAAGCGAGGGAATTTGCTGGGGCCAACGTCCTGGCTTTC. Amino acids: CASSPQAREFAGANVLAF.

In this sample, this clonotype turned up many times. The CDR3 DNA reads TGCGCCAGCAGTGAACAGGTCCCAGATACGCAGTATTTT. This gives the protein CASSEQVPDTQYF. V usage is TRBV5-1 and J usage is TRBJ2-3, with D possibly matching TRBD1 (5 bases). Germline V gives CDR1 SGHRS, CDR2 YFSETQ. Trimming took 5 bases from V and 4 from J, leaving 11 bases between them. There are 13 residues in the CDR3. Filled out from reference TRBV5-1 and TRBJ2-3, the complete variable domain reads KAGVTQTPRYLIKTRGQQVTLSCSPISGHRSVSWYQQTPGQGLQFLFEYFSETQRNKGNFPGRFSGRQFSNSRSEMNVSTLELGDSALYLCASSEQVPDTQYFGPGTRLTVL.

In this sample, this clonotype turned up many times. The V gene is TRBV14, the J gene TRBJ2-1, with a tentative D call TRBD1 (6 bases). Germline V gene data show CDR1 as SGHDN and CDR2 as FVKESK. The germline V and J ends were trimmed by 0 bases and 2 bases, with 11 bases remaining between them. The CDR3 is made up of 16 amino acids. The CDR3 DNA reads TGTGCCAGCAGCCAAGAGACTGGACAGCCCTACAATGAGCAGTTCTTC. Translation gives CASSQETGQPYNEQFF.

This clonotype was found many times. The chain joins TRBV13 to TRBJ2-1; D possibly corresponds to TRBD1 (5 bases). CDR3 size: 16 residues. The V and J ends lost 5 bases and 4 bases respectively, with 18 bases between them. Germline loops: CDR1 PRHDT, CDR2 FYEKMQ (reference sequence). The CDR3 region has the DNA TGTGCCAGCAGCCGACGTGGCAGGGCCTCTTACAATGAGCAGTTCTTC. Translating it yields CASSRRGRASYNEQFF.

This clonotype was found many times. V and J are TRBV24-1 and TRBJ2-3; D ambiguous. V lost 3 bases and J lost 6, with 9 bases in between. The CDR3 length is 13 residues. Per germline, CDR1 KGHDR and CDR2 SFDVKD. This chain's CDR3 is CATSDLKADTQYF. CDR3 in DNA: TGTGCCACCAGTGATCTGAAGGCCGATACGCAGTATTTT.

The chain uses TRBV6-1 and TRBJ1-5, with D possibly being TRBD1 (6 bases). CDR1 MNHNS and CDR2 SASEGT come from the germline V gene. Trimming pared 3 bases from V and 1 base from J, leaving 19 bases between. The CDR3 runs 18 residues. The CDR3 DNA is TGTGCCAGCAGTGATATCTATCCCGGGGACATCAGCAATCAGCCCCAGCATTTT. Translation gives CASSDIYPGDISNQPQHF.

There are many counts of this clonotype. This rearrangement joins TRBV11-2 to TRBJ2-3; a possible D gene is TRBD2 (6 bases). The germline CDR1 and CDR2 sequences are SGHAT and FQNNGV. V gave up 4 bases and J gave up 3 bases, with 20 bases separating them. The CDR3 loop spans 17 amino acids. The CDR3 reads CASSSTLRREATDTQYF. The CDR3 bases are TGTGCCAGCAGCTCAACCCTGAGGAGGGAAGCGACAGATACGCAGTATTTT. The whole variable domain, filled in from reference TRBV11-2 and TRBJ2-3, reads EAGVAQSPRYKIIEKRQSVAFWCNPISGHATLYWYQQILGQGPKLLIQFQNNGVVDDSQLPKDRFSAERLKGVDSTLKIQPAKLEDSAVYLCASSSTLRREATDTQYFGPGTRLTVL.

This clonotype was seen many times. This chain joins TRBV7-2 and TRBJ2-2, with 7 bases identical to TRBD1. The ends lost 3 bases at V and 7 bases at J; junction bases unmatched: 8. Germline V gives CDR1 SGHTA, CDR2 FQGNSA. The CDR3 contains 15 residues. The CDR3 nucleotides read TGTGCCAGCAGCTTGGTTACAGGGGTCGGCGGGGAGCTGTTTTTT. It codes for CASSLVTGVGGELFF. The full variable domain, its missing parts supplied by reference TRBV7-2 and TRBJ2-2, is GAGVSQSPSNKVTEKGKDVELRCDPISGHTALYWYRQSLGQGLEFLIYFQGNSAPDKSGLPSDRFSAERTGGSVSTLTIQRTQQEDSAVYLCASSLVTGVGGELFFGEGSRLTVL.

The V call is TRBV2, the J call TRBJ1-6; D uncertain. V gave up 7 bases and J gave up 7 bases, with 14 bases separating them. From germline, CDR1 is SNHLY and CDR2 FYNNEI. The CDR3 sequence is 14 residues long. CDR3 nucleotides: TGTGCCAGCATCCCGAACACAGCCAATTCACCCCTCCACTTT. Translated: CASIPNTANSPLHF.

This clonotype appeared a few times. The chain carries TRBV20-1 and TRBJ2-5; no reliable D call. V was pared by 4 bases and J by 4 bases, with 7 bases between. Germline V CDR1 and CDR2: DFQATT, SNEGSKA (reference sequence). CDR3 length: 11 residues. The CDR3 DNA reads TGCAGTGCTATTATATCAGAGACCCAGTACTTC. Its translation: CSAIISETQYF.

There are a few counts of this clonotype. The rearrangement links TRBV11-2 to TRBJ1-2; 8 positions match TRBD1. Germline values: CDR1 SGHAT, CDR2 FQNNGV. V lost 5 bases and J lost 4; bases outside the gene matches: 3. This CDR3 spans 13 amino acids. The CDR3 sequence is CASSRDRFYGYTF. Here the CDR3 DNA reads TGTGCCAGCAGCCGGGACAGGTTCTATGGCTACACCTTC.

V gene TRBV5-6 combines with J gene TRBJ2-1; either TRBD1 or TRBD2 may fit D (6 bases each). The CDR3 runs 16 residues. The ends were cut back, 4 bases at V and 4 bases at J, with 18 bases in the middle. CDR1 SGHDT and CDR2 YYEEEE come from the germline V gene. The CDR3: CASSGTLGGRYNEQFF. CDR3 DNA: TGTGCCAGCAGCGGGACACTGGGAGGTCGATACAATGAGCAGTTCTTC.

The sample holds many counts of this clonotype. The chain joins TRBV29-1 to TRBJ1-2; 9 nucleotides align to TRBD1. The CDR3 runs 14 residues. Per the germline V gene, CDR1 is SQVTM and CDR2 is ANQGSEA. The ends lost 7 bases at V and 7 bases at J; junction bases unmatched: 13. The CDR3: CSAVSRDRVGGYTF. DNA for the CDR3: TGCAGCGCTGTGTCCCGGGACAGGGTCGGTGGCTACACCTTC.

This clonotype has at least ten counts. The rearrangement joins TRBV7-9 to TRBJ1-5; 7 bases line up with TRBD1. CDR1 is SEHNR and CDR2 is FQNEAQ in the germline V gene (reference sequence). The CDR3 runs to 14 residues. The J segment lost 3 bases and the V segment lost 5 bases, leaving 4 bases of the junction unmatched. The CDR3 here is CASSPGQNNQPQHF. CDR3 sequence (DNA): TGTGCCAGCAGCCCGGGACAGAACAATCAGCCCCAGCATTTT.

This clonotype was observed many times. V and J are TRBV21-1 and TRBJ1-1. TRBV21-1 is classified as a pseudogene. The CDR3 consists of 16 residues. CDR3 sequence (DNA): TGTGCCAGCAGCAAAGGATCAACCACTATGAACACTGAAGCTTTCTTT. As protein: CASSKGSTTMNTEAFF.

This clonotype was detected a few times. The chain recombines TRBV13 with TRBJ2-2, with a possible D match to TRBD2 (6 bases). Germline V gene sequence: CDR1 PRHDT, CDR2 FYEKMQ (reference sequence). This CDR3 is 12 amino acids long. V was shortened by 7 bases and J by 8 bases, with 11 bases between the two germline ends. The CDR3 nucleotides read TGTGCCAGCACATCCGCGGGAGGGGAGCTGTTTTTT. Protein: CASTSAGGELFF.

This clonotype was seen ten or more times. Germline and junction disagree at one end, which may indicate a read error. The CDR3 DNA reads as TGCAGCGCTGAACGGCAGCACGAAGAGACCCAGTACTTC. Amino acids: CSAERQHEETQYF. J is TRBJ2-5 and V is TRBV29-1, with D uncertain. Germline assignment: CDR1 SQVTM and CDR2 ANQGSEA. This CDR3 is 13 amino acids long.

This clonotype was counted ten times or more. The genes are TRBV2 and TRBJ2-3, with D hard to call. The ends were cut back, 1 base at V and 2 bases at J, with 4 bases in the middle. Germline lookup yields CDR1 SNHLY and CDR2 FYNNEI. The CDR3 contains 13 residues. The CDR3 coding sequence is TGTGCCAGCAGTGAAGACACCACAGATACGCAGTATTTT. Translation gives CASSEDTTDTQYF.

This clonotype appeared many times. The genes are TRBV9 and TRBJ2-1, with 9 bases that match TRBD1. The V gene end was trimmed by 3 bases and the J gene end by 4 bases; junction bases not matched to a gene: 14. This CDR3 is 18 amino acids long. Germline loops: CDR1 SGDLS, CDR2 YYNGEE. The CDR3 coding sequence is TGTGCCAGCAGCGCGAAAGAGAGGACAGGGGCGCTGTACAATGAGCAGTTCTTC. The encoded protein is CASSAKERTGALYNEQFF.

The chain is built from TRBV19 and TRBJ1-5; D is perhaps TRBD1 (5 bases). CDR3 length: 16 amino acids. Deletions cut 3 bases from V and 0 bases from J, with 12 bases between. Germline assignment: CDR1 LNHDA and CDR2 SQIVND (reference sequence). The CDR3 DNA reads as TGTGCCAGTAGTATGTGGGCGGGGGATAGCAATCAGCCCCAGCATTTT. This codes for CASSMWAGDSNQPQHF.

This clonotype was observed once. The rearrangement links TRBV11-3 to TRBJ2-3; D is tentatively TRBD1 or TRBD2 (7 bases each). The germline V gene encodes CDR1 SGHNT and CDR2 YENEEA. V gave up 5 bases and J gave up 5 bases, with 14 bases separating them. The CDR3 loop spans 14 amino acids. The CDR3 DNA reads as TGTGCCAGCAGCCCAGGGGGGGACCAAGATACGCAGTATTTT. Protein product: CASSPGGDQDTQYF.

CDR3 nucleotide sequence: TGTGCCAGCAGTTCGGACAGGGTTGGCTATGGCTACACCTTC. Protein: CASSSDRVGYGYTF. The chain recombines TRBV27 with TRBJ1-2; TRBD1 agrees at 8 bases. The CDR3 loop spans 14 amino acids. Looked up from germline, CDR1 is MNHEY and CDR2 is SMNVEV (reference sequence). With V trimmed by 4 bases and J by 4 bases, 5 bases remained unmatched.

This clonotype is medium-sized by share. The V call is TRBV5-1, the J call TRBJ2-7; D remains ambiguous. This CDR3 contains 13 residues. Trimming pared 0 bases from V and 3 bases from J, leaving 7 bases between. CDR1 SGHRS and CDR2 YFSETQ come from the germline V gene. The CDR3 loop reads CASSLEADYEQYF. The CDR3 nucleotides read TGCGCCAGCAGCTTGGAGGCCGACTACGAGCAGTACTTC.

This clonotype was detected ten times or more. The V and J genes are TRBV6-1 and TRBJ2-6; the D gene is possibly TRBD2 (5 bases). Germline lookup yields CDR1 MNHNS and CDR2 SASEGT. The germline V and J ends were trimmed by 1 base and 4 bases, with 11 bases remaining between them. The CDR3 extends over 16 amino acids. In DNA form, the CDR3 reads TGTGCCAGCAGTGAAGACGAGGGTGTGGGGGCCAACGTCCTGACTTTC. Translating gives CASSEDEGVGANVLTF.

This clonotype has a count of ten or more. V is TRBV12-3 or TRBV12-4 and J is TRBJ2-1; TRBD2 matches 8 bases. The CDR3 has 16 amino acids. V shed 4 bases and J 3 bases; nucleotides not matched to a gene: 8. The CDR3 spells CASSSGGVSVYNEQFF. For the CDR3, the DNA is TGTGCCAGCAGTTCCGGGGGGGTGTCCGTCTACAATGAGCAGTTCTTC.

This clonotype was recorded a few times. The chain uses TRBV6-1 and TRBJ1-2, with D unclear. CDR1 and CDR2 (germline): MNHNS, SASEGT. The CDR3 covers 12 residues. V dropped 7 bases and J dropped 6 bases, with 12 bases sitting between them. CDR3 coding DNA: TGTGCCAGCAAGGGCGGGGTCGATGGCTACACCTTC. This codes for CASKGGVDGYTF.

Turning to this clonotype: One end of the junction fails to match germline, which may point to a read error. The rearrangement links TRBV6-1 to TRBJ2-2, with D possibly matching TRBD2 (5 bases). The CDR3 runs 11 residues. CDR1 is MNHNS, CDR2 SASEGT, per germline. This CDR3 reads CASRRAGELVF. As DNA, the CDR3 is TGTGCCAGCAGGAGGGCCGGGGAGCTGGTTTTT.

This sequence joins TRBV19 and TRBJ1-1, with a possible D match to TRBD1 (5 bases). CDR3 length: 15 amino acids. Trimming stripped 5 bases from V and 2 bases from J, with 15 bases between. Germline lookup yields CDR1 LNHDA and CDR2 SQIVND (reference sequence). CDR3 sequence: CASSLSLGGNTEAFF. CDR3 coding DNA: TGTGCCAGTAGTCTTTCCTTGGGGGGAAACACTGAAGCTTTCTTT.

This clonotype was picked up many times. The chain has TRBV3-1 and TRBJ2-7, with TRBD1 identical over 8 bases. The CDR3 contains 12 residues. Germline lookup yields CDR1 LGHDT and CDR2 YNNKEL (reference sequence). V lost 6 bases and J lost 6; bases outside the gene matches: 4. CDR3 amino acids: CASSHTGGEQYF. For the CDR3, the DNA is TGTGCCAGCAGTCACACAGGGGGCGAGCAGTACTTC.

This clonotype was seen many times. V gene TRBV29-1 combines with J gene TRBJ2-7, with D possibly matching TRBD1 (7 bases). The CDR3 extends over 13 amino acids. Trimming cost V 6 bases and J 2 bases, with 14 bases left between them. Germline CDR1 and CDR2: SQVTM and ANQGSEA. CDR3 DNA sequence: TGCAGCGTGGAGGAGGGGGCCCCCTACGAGCAGTACTTC. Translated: CSVEEGAPYEQYF.